Presented here are 32 T cell receptor beta chains from one specimen sequenced in a study of OX40 agonist ivuxolimab in advanced cancers. Generated by immunoSEQ multiplex PCR, the TCRdb table keeps only in-frame clones and is missing some. The sample shows about 77,000 clones, over 75% of them seen only once. The starting material was CD4+ or CD8+ T cells sorted from blood, obtained in a trial of the OX40 agonist ivuxolimab. Source of these receptors: an adult with an advanced solid tumor such as melanoma, head and neck, liver or kidney cancer.

This sequence joins TRBV18 and TRBJ2-3; D is unclear. CDR3 length: 14 residues. V lost 2 bases and J 0 bases, leaving 6 bases between the germline ends. The germline V gene has CDR1 KGHSH and CDR2 LQKENI. The CDR3 coding sequence is TGTGCCAGCTCACCAGGACGGAGCACAGATACGCAGTATTTT. As protein: CASSPGRSTDTQYF.

In its sample, this clone was seen once. The V gene is TRBV5-6, the J gene TRBJ2-3; D is uncertain. The CDR3 is made up of 14 amino acids. V shed 6 bases and J shed 3 bases, with 14 bases lying between them. Germline CDR1 reads SGHDT; CDR2 reads YYEEEE. The CDR3: CASTVRGLTDTQYF. Here the CDR3 DNA reads TGTGCCAGCACCGTGCGAGGCTTGACAGATACGCAGTATTTT.

This clone was observed a few times. The chain links TRBV5-1 to TRBJ2-3; 7 bases are shared with TRBD2. In germline, CDR1 is SGHRS, CDR2 YFSETQ. V lost 0 bases and J lost 4; bases outside the gene matches: 5. The CDR3 totals 15 residues. CDR3 amino acids: CASSLVAGRADTQYF. DNA for the CDR3: TGCGCCAGCAGCTTGGTCGCGGGGAGGGCAGATACGCAGTATTTT.

The CDR3, as DNA: TGTGCCAGCTCACCCTACGGATCCTACGAGCAGTACTTC. It yields the protein CASSPYGSYEQYF. This chain links TRBV18 with TRBJ2-7; D is unresolved. From germline, CDR1 is KGHSH and CDR2 LQKENI. Trimming cost V 3 bases and J 1 base, with 7 bases left between them. This CDR3 region has 13 residues. The whole variable domain, remainder taken from reference TRBV18 and TRBJ2-7, is NAGVMQNPRHLVRRRGQEARLRCSPMKGHSHVYWYRQLPEEGLKFMVYLQKENIIDESGMPKERFSAEFPKEGPSILRIQQVVRGDSAAYFCASSPYGSYEQYFGPGTRLTVT.

The chain couples TRBV5-4 to TRBJ1-1; D is unclear. The germline V gene has CDR1 SGHNT and CDR2 YYREEE (reference sequence). Trimming removed 0 bases from V and 2 bases from J, with 5 bases in between. The CDR3 spans 13 residues. CDR3 amino acids: CASSLELNTEAFF. CDR3 DNA sequence: TGTGCCAGCAGCTTGGAGCTTAACACTGAAGCTTTCTTT.

As concerns this clone: The same CDR3 arises from other DNA sequences in this sample as well. The chain recombines TRBV10-3 with TRBJ2-7; tentative D call: TRBD2 (5 bases). CDR1 is ENHRY and CDR2 is SYGVKD in the germline V gene. V gave up 3 bases and J gave up 7 bases, with 16 bases separating them. The CDR3 runs 14 residues. DNA of the CDR3: TGTGCCATCAGTGAAAGGACTGCGGCTTTGGAGCAGTACTTC. As protein: CAISERTAALEQYF.

This CDR3 is CASSPQGRSNQPQHF. The CDR3 region has the DNA TGTGCCAGCAGTCCCCAGGGTAGGAGCAATCAGCCCCAGCATTTT. The chain recombines TRBV27 with TRBJ1-5; possibly TRBD1 for D (5 bases). The V end was cut by 5 bases, the J end by 1 base, with 12 bases between. Germline V gene data show CDR1 as MNHEY and CDR2 as SMNVEV (reference sequence). The CDR3 has 15 amino acids.

The chain employs TRBV7-9 and TRBJ2-7; D unresolved. With 4 bases removed from V and 2 bases from J, the gap between germline ends came to 21 bases. The CDR3 has 17 residues. Germline CDR1 SEHNR, CDR2 FQNEAQ (reference sequence). CDR3 in DNA: TGTGCCAGCAGCTCGCCGTCGACCCGGGTGGTCCCCTACGAGCAGTACTTC. The encoded protein is CASSSPSTRVVPYEQYF.

J is TRBJ2-1 and V is TRBV7-2; TRBD2 agrees at 14 bases. Germline assignment: CDR1 SGHTA and CDR2 FQGNSA. The CDR3 sequence is 16 residues long. Trimming took 1 base from V and 9 from J; bases not matched to a gene: 5. This chain's CDR3 is CASSLGLAGGLGEQFF. The CDR3 DNA reads as TGTGCCAGCAGCTTAGGACTAGCGGGGGGGCTGGGTGAGCAGTTCTTC.

This clone has only one observation. V and J are TRBV19 and TRBJ2-7; TRBD1 agrees at 7 bases. CDR3 size: 13 residues. J lost 10 bases, V lost 6 bases, and 12 bases had no gene match. In germline, CDR1 is LNHDA, CDR2 SQIVND (reference sequence). CDR3 protein: CASRDRALDYQYF. The CDR3 DNA is TGTGCCAGTAGAGACAGGGCTTTAGATTATCAGTACTTC.

The CDR3 DNA reads TGTGCCAGCACCCCTCTAGGGTTTCAGGGCCGTAACACTGAAGCTTTCTTT. Protein product: CASTPLGFQGRNTEAFF. The chain couples TRBV27 to TRBJ1-1, with D perhaps TRBD1 (5 bases). There are 17 residues in the CDR3. Per the germline V gene, CDR1 is MNHEY and CDR2 is SMNVEV (reference sequence). The V end was cut by 7 bases, the J end by 2 bases, with 23 bases between.

The chain recombines TRBV6-1 with TRBJ2-1; weak D call: TRBD1 (5 bases). The V gene lost 10 bases and the J gene lost 7 bases, with 11 bases spanning the gap. The CDR3 spans 11 residues. From germline, CDR1 is MNHNS and CDR2 SASEGT. The CDR3 region is CATRERNEQFF. The CDR3 bases are TGTGCCACCAGGGAAAGAAATGAGCAGTTCTTC.

The chain has TRBV18 and TRBJ1-2; TRBD1 matches at 7 bases. Germline trimming cut 0 bases from V and 4 bases from J; bases unmatched to any gene: 2. From germline, CDR1 is KGHSH and CDR2 LQKENI. The CDR3 consists of 14 residues. The CDR3 spells CASSPPGTVYGYTF. CDR3 coding DNA: TGTGCCAGCTCACCACCCGGGACAGTCTATGGCTACACCTTC.

DNA for the CDR3: TGTGCCAGCAGCTTAGGCCTAGCGGGTAACAATGAGCAGTTCTTC. Translating gives CASSLGLAGNNEQFF. The V and J genes are TRBV7-8 and TRBJ2-1, with 8 bases aligning to TRBD2. The V segment lost 1 base and the J segment 5 bases; nucleotides outside the gene matches: 4. This CDR3 is 15 amino acids long. The V gene's germline CDR1 is SGHVS and CDR2 FQNEAQ.

The chain couples TRBV19 to TRBJ1-4; tentative D call: TRBD1 (5 bases). Germline CDR1 and CDR2: LNHDA and SQIVND (reference sequence). The V and J ends lost 3 bases and 3 bases respectively, with 11 bases between them. This CDR3 has 15 residues. In DNA, the CDR3 is TGTGCCAGTAGTATGATTACGGGGCCTAATGAAAAACTGTTTTTT. Amino acid sequence: CASSMITGPNEKLFF. The full variable domain, its missing parts supplied by reference TRBV19 and TRBJ1-4, is DGGITQSPKYLFRKEGQNVTLSCEQNLNHDAMYWYRQDPGQGLRLIYYSQIVNDFQKGDIAEGYSVSREKKESFPLTVTSAQKNPTAFYLCASSMITGPNEKLFFGSGTQLSVL.

The J gene is TRBJ2-4, the V gene TRBV5-4, with TRBD2 identical over 11 bases. This CDR3 is 16 amino acids long. V was pared by 4 bases and J by 0 bases, with 3 bases of the junction left unmatched. Germline CDR1 is SGHNT and CDR2 is YYREEE (reference sequence). CDR3 in amino acids: CASSIAGGIAKNIQYF. CDR3 sequence (DNA): TGTGCCAGCAGCATAGCGGGGGGGATAGCCAAAAACATTCAGTACTTC.

This chain joins TRBV19 and TRBJ1-5, with D unresolved. Trimming removed 3 bases at V and 1 base at J, with 4 bases between. The CDR3 totals 13 residues. Germline loops: CDR1 LNHDA, CDR2 SQIVND (reference sequence). CDR3 in DNA: TGTGCCAGTAGTATTCAGAGCAATCAGCCCCAGCATTTT. Translating it yields CASSIQSNQPQHF.

This chain connects TRBV30 to TRBJ1-2; tentative D call: TRBD1 (5 bases). Trimming pared 8 bases from V and 2 bases from J, leaving 18 bases between. The CDR3 consists of 14 residues. The germline gives CDR1 GTSNPN, CDR2 SVGIG (reference sequence). This CDR3 reads CAGHRLQTNYGYTF. As DNA, the CDR3 is TGTGCCGGACATCGACTGCAAACGAACTATGGCTACACCTTC.

This clone has a single count. V is TRBV5-4 and J is TRBJ1-2; 7 nucleotides agree with TRBD1. CDR3 length: 13 residues. From germline, CDR1 is SGHNT and CDR2 YYREEE (reference sequence). V was clipped by 2 bases and J by 8 bases; unmatched bases: 6. CDR3 DNA sequence: TGTGCCAGCAGCTTTACAGGGGTTGCAGGCTACACCTTC. Protein: CASSFTGVAGYTF.

The chain carries TRBV7-6 and TRBJ2-3; possibly TRBD2 for D (5 bases). Germline CDR1 and CDR2: SGHVS and FNYEAQ. The V end was cut by 1 base, the J end by 5 bases, with 10 bases between. The length of the CDR3 is 14 residues. CDR3 in amino acids: CASSLGGIGDTQYF. The CDR3 region has the DNA TGTGCCAGCAGCTTAGGAGGGATTGGAGATACGCAGTATTTT.

This chain uses TRBV6-1 with TRBJ2-3, with D maybe TRBD1 (6 bases). CDR1 is MNHNS and CDR2 is SASEGT in the germline V gene. Trimming took off 5 bases at V and 2 bases at J, with 11 bases between the two ends. The CDR3 loop spans 14 amino acids. The CDR3 nucleotides are TGTGCCAGCAGTAAACGACAGGACACAGATACGCAGTATTTT. Protein sequence: CASSKRQDTDTQYF.

The chain couples TRBV7-2 to TRBJ2-3; D not certain. Per germline, CDR1 SGHTA and CDR2 FQGNSA. Trimming removed 5 bases from V and 1 base from J, with 13 bases in between. CDR3 length equals 15 residues. Here the CDR3 reads CASSQYPSRTDTQYF. In DNA, the CDR3 is TGTGCCAGCAGCCAATATCCCTCCCGCACAGATACGCAGTATTTT.

The chain recombines TRBV5-4 with TRBJ2-3; 7 bases map to TRBD2. Losses at the gene ends were 4 bases for V and 5 bases for J; bases not matched to a gene: 7. The germline gives CDR1 SGHNT, CDR2 YYREEE (reference sequence). The length of the CDR3 is 14 residues. Written as DNA, the CDR3 is TGTGCCAGCAGCCGGACTAGTTTTGGAGATACGCAGTATTTT. Protein: CASSRTSFGDTQYF.

This clone has a handful of counts. This chain connects TRBV7-9 to TRBJ1-6, with D possibly TRBD1 on 5 matching bases. Trimming left V 1 base short and J 6 bases short, with 7 bases between. CDR1 SEHNR and CDR2 FQNEAQ come from the germline V gene (reference sequence). CDR3 size: 14 residues. The CDR3 reads CASSLGQSNSPLHF. The CDR3 DNA reads TGTGCCAGCAGCTTAGGACAGAGTAATTCACCCCTCCACTTT.

The chain combines TRBV7-9 with TRBJ1-3; the D is unclear. With 1 base removed from V and 0 bases from J, the gap between germline ends came to 10 bases. Per germline, CDR1 SEHNR and CDR2 FQNEAQ (reference sequence). This CDR3 region has 16 residues. The CDR3 DNA follows: TGTGCCAGCAGCTTAGGGGCAGGACTCTCTGGAAACACCATATATTTT. This translates into CASSLGAGLSGNTIYF.

The rearrangement links TRBV7-9 to TRBJ2-3; 8 positions agree with TRBD1. The V and J ends lost 2 bases and 6 bases, in that order; junction bases with no gene match: 13. This CDR3 contains 17 residues. Germline values: CDR1 SEHNR, CDR2 FQNEAQ (reference sequence). The chain's CDR3 is CASSLYGGIGTGDTQYF. CDR3 nucleotide sequence: TGTGCCAGCAGCTTATATGGAGGGATTGGGACAGGTGATACGCAGTATTTT.

The gene calls are TRBV28 and TRBJ1-5; the D is unclear. Germline loops: CDR1 MDHEN, CDR2 SYDVKM. This CDR3 contains 16 residues. V was trimmed by 4 bases and J by 0 bases, leaving 13 bases between them. In nucleotides, the CDR3 is TGTGCCAGCAGTTATTCCGGGAGAGATAGCAATCAGCCCCAGCATTTT. It translates to CASSYSGRDSNQPQHF.

This rearrangement joins TRBV19 to TRBJ1-4; D call uncertain. CDR1 is LNHDA and CDR2 is SQIVND in the germline V gene (reference sequence). V shed 3 bases and J shed 0 bases, with 8 bases lying between them. This CDR3 contains 15 residues. The chain's CDR3 is CASSIGMATNEKLFF. The CDR3 nucleotides are TGTGCCAGTAGTATTGGGATGGCAACTAATGAAAAACTGTTTTTT.

The V gene is TRBV5-6, the J gene TRBJ1-5, with D perhaps TRBD1 (5 bases). Trimming stripped 3 bases from V and 2 bases from J, with 15 bases between. Looked up from germline, CDR1 is SGHDT and CDR2 is YYEEEE. The CDR3 extends over 16 amino acids. CDR3 bases: TGTGCCAGCAGCTACTTCAAGGGGAAGGGCAATCAGCCCCAGCATTTT. Translated, it gives CASSYFKGKGNQPQHF.

The chain recombines TRBV9 with TRBJ1-3, with 11 bases lining up with TRBD1. The germline CDR1 and CDR2 sequences are SGDLS and YYNGEE. This CDR3 is 18 amino acids long. The junction had 6 bases not matched to a gene; V was cut back by 0 bases and J by 1 base. Written as DNA, the CDR3 is TGTGCCAGCAGCGTAGGCCCCGGGACAGGGGGATCTGGAAACACCATATATTTT. It specifies CASSVGPGTGGSGNTIYF. Full variable domain (outside the CDR3, taken from reference TRBV9 and TRBJ1-3): DSGVTQTPKHLITATGQRVTLRCSPRSGDLSVYWYQQSLDQGLQFLIQYYNGEERAKGNILERFSAQQFPDLHSELNLSSLELGDSALYFCASSVGPGTGGSGNTIYFGEGSWLTVV.

With respect to this clone: The sample holds other DNA sequences that translate to the same CDR3. This chain connects TRBV27 to TRBJ1-2; D remains ambiguous. This CDR3 spans 13 amino acids. V lost 0 bases to trimming and J lost 4 bases, with 6 bases between them. Per the germline V gene, CDR1 is MNHEY and CDR2 is SMNVEV (reference sequence). This chain's CDR3 is CASSLSGLYGYTF. The CDR3 region has the DNA TGTGCCAGCAGTTTATCCGGTCTCTATGGCTACACCTTC.

The chain joins TRBV18 to TRBJ2-7; TRBD2 agrees at 12 bases. Germline-derived CDR1 and CDR2 are KGHSH and LQKENI. The CDR3 spans 16 residues. V trimming: 6 bases; J trimming: 3 bases; junction bases outside the gene matches: 9. The CDR3: CASSQRVLAGGYEQYF. CDR3 DNA: TGTGCCAGCTCCCAAAGGGTACTAGCGGGAGGCTACGAGCAGTACTTC. Based on the CDR3 plus reference TRBV18 and TRBJ2-7, the full variable domain is NAGVMQNPRHLVRRRGQEARLRCSPMKGHSHVYWYRQLPEEGLKFMVYLQKENIIDESGMPKERFSAEFPKEGPSILRIQQVVRGDSAAYFCASSQRVLAGGYEQYFGPGTRLTVT.